The sequence of this T cell receptor beta chain was determined in a study of technical replicates of blood from a handful of donors (dated by TCRdb to the late 2010s). Taken from cysteine to phenylalanine, the CDR3 has 15 residues. Only the CDR3 DNA stays, 45 bases, in frame from base 1. CDR1 and CDR2, looked up from the germline V gene (reference sequence), are MNHEY and SMNVEV. The trim is 3 bases for V and 5 bases for J, with a gap of 16 bases between the germline ends. In the case of this clone: Its antigen is still unknown. There are no base qualities to consult, and no much larger clone falls within one base.

The library was prepared using the immunoSEQ multiplex PCR assay. TCRdb stores this immuneACCESS table with in-frame sequences only. Part of the clones is absent; in the studies checked, under half of the shortfall reflects unresolved V genes, and no reason is known for the rest. This sample comprises 75,000 to 90,000 clones, 96% of them detected only once. Approximately 0.3% of the sample is held by the ten biggest clonotypes. The V and J segments used are TRBV27 and TRBJ1-1; the best D guess is TRBD1, with 5 bases matching. This receptor was taken from a human donor in good health. The sample taken for sequencing was T cells isolated from PBMCs. At the DNA level, the sequence is TGTGCCAGCAGTTTCTCTCTCGGGGCGGGAACTGAAGCTTTCTTT. It translates as CASSFSLGAGTEAFF.